What follows describes a single TCR beta chain. The record originates from a study of low-dose radiotherapy and immunotherapy resistance in tumors. Study details: Nivolumab was given to patients as a 240 mg flat dose every two weeks, and ipilimumab at 1 mg/kg every six weeks. Both were delivered intravenously.

Time point in this sample: after trial treatment. Treatment of the sample: LDRT plus nivolumab, ipilimumab, low-dose cyclophosphamide and aspirin (RACIN trial). The V gene lost 3 bases and the J gene lost 4 bases, with 8 bases spanning the gap. The CDR3 extends over 12 amino acids. Germline V gene sequence: CDR1 SGHRS, CDR2 YFSETQ. TRAV and TRBV primers primed cDNA for both TCRalpha and TCRbeta. A roughly 20-cycle PCR with a constant-region primer and V-primer adapter amplified TCRs. TCRdb processed the reads anew with MiXCR; each CDR3 protein has one entry. The data show just over 90,000 distinct CDR3 sequences, approximately 22% seen once.

The rearrangement links TRBV5-1 to TRBJ2-7; D not resolved. The sequence came from a female donor with ovarian cancer. Specimen: PBMCs, collected after low-dose radiotherapy plus immunotherapy. The CDR3 protein is CASSSAKYEQYF. For the CDR3, the DNA is TGCGCCAGCAGCTCTGCCAAGTACGAGCAGTACTTC.